Below are 24 T cell receptor beta chains sequenced from a single sample in a study of T cell repertoires in cytomegalovirus infection. No antigen has been assigned to these receptors. TCRdb reprocessed the reads via MiXCR and lists one record per CDR3 protein. Found here are approximately 300,000 distinct CDR3 sequences, roughly 25% of them singletons; the top ten hold about 14%. This sample comprised cultured PBMCs, obtained from culture after CMV antigen stimulation. The receptors derive from a human donor in good health (CMV status not recorded). Some clones in this sample may be carry-over from other donors' samples.

The V and J genes are TRBV28 and TRBJ2-1; 11 bases are a match to TRBD2. The CDR3 consists of 15 residues. CDR1 is MDHEN and CDR2 is SYDVKM in the germline V gene. V trimming: 6 bases; J trimming: 14 bases; junction bases outside the gene matches: 15. CDR3 loop: CASRAGTSGSPEEFF. CDR3 coding DNA: TGTGCCAGCAGGGCCGGGACTAGCGGTTCCCCGGAGGAGTTCTTC.

The chain joins TRBV2 to TRBJ2-7; D ambiguous. V gave up 6 bases and J gave up 0 bases, with 9 bases separating them. The germline gives CDR1 SNHLY, CDR2 FYNNEI. This CDR3 is 13 amino acids long. The CDR3 DNA reads as TGTGCCAGCAGGGCAGGCAGCTCCTACGAGCAGTACTTC. It encodes CASRAGSSYEQYF.

This clonotype came up a few times. This chain joins TRBV27 and TRBJ2-7; no firm D call. Germline CDR1 and CDR2: MNHEY and SMNVEV (reference sequence). The CDR3 runs to 11 residues. V was pared by 7 bases and J by 5 bases, with 9 bases between. CDR3: CASKSAHEQYV. DNA for the CDR3: TGTGCCAGCAAGTCCGCGCACGAGCAGTACGTC.

The rearrangement links TRBV19 to TRBJ2-4; 10 bases fit TRBD2. Germline CDR1 LNHDA, CDR2 SQIVND (reference sequence). Trimming removed 0 bases from V and 3 bases from J; junction bases left unmatched: 14. The CDR3 consists of 20 residues. CDR3 DNA: TGTGCCAGTAGTATAGATCTGCTAGCGGGAGACCCCTTAGGCAAAAACATTCAGTACTTC. It is translated as CASSIDLLAGDPLGKNIQYF. The complete variable domain, with remaining parts taken from reference TRBV19 and TRBJ2-4, reads DGGITQSPKYLFRKEGQNVTLSCEQNLNHDAMYWYRQDPGQGLRLIYYSQIVNDFQKGDIAEGYSVSREKKESFPLTVTSAQKNPTAFYLCASSIDLLAGDPLGKNIQYFGAGTRLSVL.

This chain uses TRBV7-8 with TRBJ2-1, with D unresolved. The CDR3 totals 13 residues. CDR1 is SGHVS, CDR2 FQNEAQ, per germline. The ends were cut back, 3 bases at V and 4 bases at J, with 7 bases in the middle. The CDR3 nucleotides read TGTGCCAGCAGCTTTGTGGGGTACAATGAGCAGTTCTTC. Protein sequence: CASSFVGYNEQFF.

V and J are TRBV7-6 and TRBJ2-7; 7 bases fit TRBD2. CDR1 SGHVS and CDR2 FNYEAQ come from the germline V gene. The CDR3 covers 15 residues. V lost 1 base and J lost 2; bases outside the gene matches: 5. DNA for the CDR3: TGTGCCAGCAGCTTAGAAAGCGGGATGCCCTACGAGCAGTACGTC. Translating gives CASSLESGMPYEQYV.

The genes are TRBV20-1 and TRBJ1-2; maybe TRBD1 (6 bases). This CDR3 has 12 amino acids. Trimming stripped 8 bases from V and 8 bases from J, with 18 bases between. Germline CDR1 DFQATT, CDR2 SNEGSKA (reference sequence). CDR3 sequence: CSSQGSGGGYTF. The CDR3 coding sequence is TGCAGTTCGCAGGGGAGCGGAGGCGGCTACACCTTC.

This clonotype occurred many times. The CDR3 spells CASSFFGVLAGGQSSYNEQFF. CDR3 in DNA: TGTGCCAGCAGTTTTTTCGGTGTGCTAGCGGGAGGCCAGAGCTCCTACAATGAGCAGTTCTTC. This rearrangement joins TRBV27 to TRBJ2-1, with TRBD2 matching over 11 bases. After removal of 3 bases from V and 0 bases from J, the junction contained 16 bases not matched to a gene. CDR3 length: 21 amino acids. Germline V CDR1 and CDR2: MNHEY, SMNVEV (reference sequence).

The V call is TRBV6-2 or TRBV6-3, the J call TRBJ2-1, with a possible D match to TRBD2 (5 bases). From germline, CDR1 is MNHEY and CDR2 SVGEGT. V dropped 5 bases and J dropped 9 bases, with 32 bases sitting between them. The CDR3 length is 19 residues. CDR3: CASSDTDGIGRPLEGEQFF. DNA for the CDR3: TGTGCCAGCAGTGACACCGATGGAATCGGACGGCCCCTTGAGGGTGAGCAGTTCTTC.

The rearrangement uses TRBV7-2 and TRBJ1-5; no firm D call. Germline CDR1 reads SGHTA; CDR2 reads FQGNSA. This CDR3 is built from 13 residues. V shed 5 bases and J shed 9 bases, with 14 bases lying between them. The CDR3 loop reads CASSPRGPRPQHF. The CDR3 region has the DNA TGTGCCAGCAGCCCCCGTGGCCCTCGGCCCCAGCATTTT.

This clonotype was detected only a few times. The rearrangement links TRBV29-1 to TRBJ1-2; D call uncertain. Germline V gives CDR1 SQVTM, CDR2 ANQGSEA. This CDR3 region has 11 residues. The ends were cut back, 4 bases at V and 10 bases at J, with 13 bases in the middle. As DNA, the CDR3 is TGCAGCGTTGTAGTGACGGGCGACTACACCTTC. This gives the protein CSVVVTGDYTF.

This clonotype was recorded a few times. The V call is TRBV19, the J call TRBJ2-1; TRBD1 aligns across 9 bases. Germline trimming cut 6 bases from V and 2 bases from J; bases unmatched to any gene: 5. Per germline, CDR1 LNHDA and CDR2 SQIVND (reference sequence). The CDR3 spans 15 residues. CDR3: CASRGQGETYNEQFF. For the CDR3, the DNA is TGTGCCAGTAGGGGACAGGGAGAAACCTACAATGAGCAGTTCTTC. Together with reference TRBV19 and TRBJ2-1, the CDR3 gives the full variable domain: DGGITQSPKYLFRKEGQNVTLSCEQNLNHDAMYWYRQDPGQGLRLIYYSQIVNDFQKGDIAEGYSVSREKKESFPLTVTSAQKNPTAFYLCASRGQGETYNEQFFGPGTRLTVL.

This clonotype was counted a few times. The gene calls are TRBV6-5 and TRBJ1-1, with a weak D call TRBD1 (5 bases). The germline V gene has CDR1 MNHEY and CDR2 SVGAGI. V was trimmed by 7 bases and J by 11 bases, leaving 26 bases between them. The CDR3 runs to 15 residues. CDR3 coding DNA: TGTGCCAGCAACTCAGGTGCGATGGGGGGAAAAGGCGCTTTCTTT. This codes for CASNSGAMGGKGAFF.

The J gene is TRBJ2-2, the V gene TRBV7-8; 9 positions agree with TRBD2. V lost 5 bases to trimming and J lost 2 bases; unmatched junction nucleotides: 12. The CDR3 runs to 18 residues. Germline V CDR1 and CDR2: SGHVS, FQNEAQ. The DNA for the CDR3 is TGTGCCAGCAGCCCGACCGGGGGAGCGGGGGGTAACACCGGGGAGCTGTTTTTT. Translating it yields CASSPTGGAGGNTGELFF.

In its sample, this clonotype was seen a few times. V is TRBV6-6 and J is TRBJ2-5; D is possibly TRBD2 (6 bases). V was cut by 0 bases and J by 7 bases, with 12 bases left in between. The CDR3 sequence is 14 residues long. Germline values: CDR1 MNHNY, CDR2 SVGAGI (reference sequence). CDR3 loop: CASSYSRGSGTQYF. The CDR3 DNA follows: TGTGCCAGCAGTTACTCGCGGGGCTCGGGGACCCAGTACTTC.

This clonotype came up a few times. The chain uses TRBV7-9 and TRBJ1-5, with D perhaps matching TRBD1 (5 bases). V gave up 10 bases and J gave up 3 bases, with 16 bases separating them. This CDR3 contains 14 residues. Germline values: CDR1 SEHNR, CDR2 FQNEAQ (reference sequence). The CDR3 sequence is CATSGGEPNQPQHF. The CDR3 nucleotides are TGTGCCACCTCGGGAGGGGAGCCCAATCAGCCCCAGCATTTT.

The chain couples TRBV12-3 or TRBV12-4 to TRBJ1-1; D gene unclear. V was pared by 3 bases and J by 1 base, with 9 bases between. The CDR3 sequence is 14 residues long. CDR3 amino acids: CASSLSGWNTEAFF. The CDR3 region has the DNA TGTGCCAGCAGTTTGAGCGGTTGGAACACTGAAGCTTTCTTT.

The chain combines TRBV7-9 with TRBJ2-7; no clear D. Trimming pared 3 bases from V and 0 bases from J, leaving 6 bases between. This CDR3 region has 13 residues. Looked up from germline, CDR1 is SEHNR and CDR2 is FQNEAQ (reference sequence). CDR3 nucleotide sequence: TGTGCCAGCAGCTTCGACGGCTCCTACGAGCAGTACGTC. As protein: CASSFDGSYEQYV.

The V and J genes are TRBV5-1 and TRBJ2-3, with no clear D. Deletions cut 0 bases from V and 2 bases from J, with 10 bases between. This CDR3 is 15 amino acids long. The germline gives CDR1 SGHRS, CDR2 YFSETQ. In DNA form, the CDR3 reads TGCGCCAGCAGCTTGGTACAGACATTCACAGATACGCAGTATTTT. Translating it yields CASSLVQTFTDTQYF.

The chain carries TRBV7-2 and TRBJ1-5, with TRBD1 as a possible D gene (6 bases). Trimming stripped 5 bases from V and 6 bases from J, with 14 bases between. Germline values: CDR1 SGHTA, CDR2 FQGNSA. This CDR3 is 14 amino acids long. CDR3 sequence: CASSRSGGSQPQHF. The CDR3 DNA reads as TGTGCCAGCAGCCGCTCGGGGGGCAGTCAGCCCCAGCATTTT. The variable domain in full, completed from reference TRBV7-2 and TRBJ1-5, reads GAGVSQSPSNKVTEKGKDVELRCDPISGHTALYWYRQSLGQGLEFLIYFQGNSAPDKSGLPSDRFSAERTGGSVSTLTIQRTQQEDSAVYLCASSRSGGSQPQHFGDGTRLSIL.

This clonotype was observed a handful of times. CDR3 sequence (DNA): TGTGCCAGCAGCTTAGCGGGAAAGGGGGCCTACGAGCAGTACTTC. It codes for CASSLAGKGAYEQYF. The chain uses TRBV7-2 and TRBJ2-7, with D possibly matching TRBD1 (6 bases). The CDR3 totals 15 residues. The germline V gene encodes CDR1 SGHTA and CDR2 FQGNSA. The V and J ends lost 0 bases and 2 bases respectively, with 11 bases between them.

This chain uses TRBV6-5 with TRBJ1-2; 10 bases are a match to TRBD1. Germline V gene data show CDR1 as MNHEY and CDR2 as SVGAGI. V lost 5 bases to trimming and J lost 1 base; unmatched junction nucleotides: 4. The CDR3 consists of 15 residues. CDR3 coding DNA: TGTGCCAGCAGTACCCGGGACAGGGGTAACTATGGCTACACCTTC. This sequence encodes CASSTRDRGNYGYTF.

The chain uses TRBV20-1 and TRBJ1-1, with D maybe TRBD1 (6 bases). V lost 0 bases to trimming and J lost 4 bases, with 9 bases between them. The CDR3 length is 13 residues. In germline, CDR1 is DFQATT, CDR2 SNEGSKA (reference sequence). The CDR3 here is CSAREGRGTEAFF. For the CDR3, the DNA is TGCAGTGCTAGAGAAGGCAGGGGCACTGAAGCTTTCTTT.

There are a few counts of this clonotype. The CDR3 coding sequence is TGTGCCAGCAGTGTACCGGGACTAGCACTCAATGAGCAGTTCTTC. Translation gives CASSVPGLALNEQFF. The chain employs TRBV12-3 or TRBV12-4 and TRBJ2-1; TRBD2 matches at 9 bases. V lost 5 bases to trimming and J lost 6 bases; unmatched junction nucleotides: 8. This CDR3 has 15 residues.